One and the same sample provided the 27 T cell receptor beta chains below, sequenced in a study of blood T cell repertoires in COVID-19. This table comes from immunoSEQ multiplex PCR, and its TCRdb copy is limited to in-frame clones, with some not included. The sample yields over 150,000 clones, approximately 83% seen once. The sequencing input was peripheral blood. The source is a woman in her sixties or seventies with acute or convalescent COVID-19.

V and J are TRBV9 and TRBJ2-7; 10 nucleotides agree with TRBD1. This CDR3 contains 16 residues. In germline, CDR1 is SGDLS, CDR2 YYNGEE. The ends lost 4 bases at V and 8 bases at J; junction bases unmatched: 15. The CDR3 sequence is CASSPRLEGQGWQQYF. Written as DNA, the CDR3 is TGTGCCAGCAGCCCCCGTTTGGAGGGACAGGGGTGGCAGCAGTACTTC.

This clone was detected only a few times. The chain couples TRBV4-3 to TRBJ2-1; 10 bases align to TRBD2. This CDR3 contains 16 residues. The junction had 9 bases not matched to a gene; V was cut back by 2 bases and J by 8 bases. Germline V gene sequence: CDR1 LGHNA, CDR2 YSLEER. This chain's CDR3 is CASSQSPRTSGDEQFF. The DNA of the CDR3 is TGCGCCAGCAGCCAAAGCCCTCGGACTAGCGGTGATGAGCAGTTCTTC.

The chain is built from TRBV9 and TRBJ1-3; 7 bases agree with TRBD1. Germline CDR1 SGDLS, CDR2 YYNGEE. Unmatched junction bases numbered 9, after V lost 3 bases and J lost 0 bases. The CDR3 contains 17 residues. The chain's CDR3 is CASSASGTAASGNTIYF. CDR3 DNA sequence: TGTGCCAGCAGCGCCTCCGGGACAGCCGCCTCTGGAAACACCATATATTTT.

This clone was seen a single time. The rearrangement joins TRBV7-2 to TRBJ2-1; TRBD2 matches at 13 bases. Per germline, CDR1 SGHTA and CDR2 FQGNSA. The J segment lost 4 bases and the V segment lost 5 bases, leaving 8 bases of the junction unmatched. The CDR3 is 17 residues long. CDR3 DNA sequence: TGTGCCAGCAGCCGTCGACTAGCGGGGGGACAGTACAATGAGCAGTTCTTC. Protein product: CASSRRLAGGQYNEQFF.

This clone has just one count. The gene calls are TRBV13 and TRBJ2-1, with TRBD2 as a possible D gene (6 bases). This CDR3 comprises 14 residues. The ends were cut back, 0 bases at V and 10 bases at J, with 13 bases in the middle. Germline-derived CDR1 and CDR2 are PRHDT and FYEKMQ (reference sequence). This CDR3 reads CASSLGTRGSEQFF. The CDR3 nucleotides are TGTGCCAGCAGCTTAGGGACTAGAGGTTCCGAGCAGTTCTTC.

V is TRBV19 and J is TRBJ2-7; TRBD2 is a possible D gene (5 bases). CDR3 length: 12 residues. Trimming left V 5 bases short and J 2 bases short, with 7 bases between. Germline V gene sequence: CDR1 LNHDA, CDR2 SQIVND (reference sequence). The CDR3 sequence is CASSHGAYEQYF. CDR3 nucleotide sequence: TGTGCCAGTAGTCACGGGGCCTACGAGCAGTACTTC.

This sequence joins TRBV7-9 and TRBJ1-2, with a possible D match to TRBD1 (5 bases). The CDR3 spans 12 residues. Deletions cut 5 bases from V and 6 bases from J, with 10 bases between. The germline V gene encodes CDR1 SEHNR and CDR2 FQNEAQ (reference sequence). CDR3 sequence (DNA): TGTGCCAGCAGCCCCGACAGTGATGGCTACACCTTC. This sequence encodes CASSPDSDGYTF.

V gene TRBV6-2 or TRBV6-3 combines with J gene TRBJ2-1, with 11 bases fitting TRBD2. Germline CDR1 is MNHEY and CDR2 is SVGEGT. V was clipped by 5 bases and J by 4 bases; unmatched bases: 7. The CDR3 consists of 16 residues. The CDR3 DNA follows: TGTGCCAGCAGTCCCCTGACTAGCGGGGATTACAATGAGCAGTTCTTC. Translated, it gives CASSPLTSGDYNEQFF.

The rearrangement uses TRBV6-1 and TRBJ1-2, with TRBD1 identical over 10 bases. This CDR3 contains 17 residues. Germline CDR1 MNHNS, CDR2 SASEGT. J was trimmed by 8 bases and V by 2 bases; bases with no gene match: 14. CDR3 protein: CASSEKLTGTGVGGYTF. CDR3 DNA sequence: TGTGCCAGCAGTGAAAAATTGACCGGGACAGGGGTGGGAGGCTACACCTTC.

The V gene is TRBV11-2, the J gene TRBJ1-6, with D perhaps TRBD1 (5 bases). The CDR3 extends over 14 amino acids. The germline CDR1 and CDR2 sequences are SGHAT and FQNNGV. Trimming took off 5 bases at V and 10 bases at J, with 15 bases between the two ends. CDR3 amino acids: CASSPTGRASPLHF. CDR3 DNA: TGTGCCAGCAGCCCCACAGGACGGGCGTCACCCCTCCACTTT.

The chain employs TRBV11-2 and TRBJ2-7, with TRBD2 identical over 9 bases. This CDR3 contains 15 residues. The V gene's germline CDR1 is SGHAT and CDR2 FQNNGV. The junction had 7 bases not matched to a gene; V was cut back by 4 bases and J by 3 bases. This CDR3 is CASSWRLAAYYEQYF. CDR3 DNA sequence: TGTGCCAGCAGCTGGAGACTAGCGGCTTACTACGAGCAGTACTTC.

The rearrangement uses TRBV28 and TRBJ2-5; D possibly corresponds to TRBD1 (5 bases). CDR3 length equals 13 residues. Trimming left V 5 bases short and J 5 bases short, with 12 bases between. Germline lookup yields CDR1 MDHEN and CDR2 SYDVKM. The CDR3, as DNA: TGTGCCAGCAGTGGGCAGGGCAGGGAGACCCAGTACTTC. This gives the protein CASSGQGRETQYF.

This sequence joins TRBV6-2 or TRBV6-3 and TRBJ2-5; 12 bases fit TRBD2. The V and J ends lost 5 bases and 4 bases, in that order; junction bases with no gene match: 2. Germline CDR1 MNHEY, CDR2 SVGEGT. The CDR3 contains 14 residues. CDR3 region: CASSPGLAGETQYF. The CDR3 DNA follows: TGTGCCAGCAGTCCGGGACTAGCGGGAGAGACCCAGTACTTC.

The CDR3 sequence: CASSQGLGLAGVSGTDTQYF. CDR3 DNA sequence: TGTGCCAGCAGCCAAGGCCTCGGACTAGCGGGGGTGTCGGGCACAGATACGCAGTATTTT. This chain links TRBV3-1 (or the pseudogene TRBV3-2) with TRBJ2-3; 13 bases are shared with TRBD2. There are 20 residues in the CDR3. Unmatched junction bases numbered 11, after V lost 1 base and J lost 1 base. Germline-derived CDR1 and CDR2 are LGHDT and YNNKEL (reference sequence).

The genes are TRBV18 and TRBJ1-1; D perhaps matches TRBD1 (6 bases). Trimming shortened V by 2 bases and J by 1 base, and 11 bases separated the two germline ends. Germline CDR1 is KGHSH and CDR2 is LQKENI. The CDR3 runs to 15 residues. The CDR3 nucleotides are TGTGCCAGCTCACCAGGAAGACAGGAGAACACTGAAGCTTTCTTT. Its translation: CASSPGRQENTEAFF.

V is TRBV7-2 and J is TRBJ1-6, with D possibly being TRBD1 (6 bases). CDR1 and CDR2 (germline): SGHTA, FQGNSA. Trimming pared 6 bases from V and 0 bases from J, leaving 12 bases between. The CDR3 is 16 amino acids. The CDR3 reads CASRIQGSSYNSPLHF. The CDR3 coding sequence is TGTGCCAGCAGGATACAGGGCAGCTCCTATAATTCACCCCTCCACTTT.

V usage is TRBV2 and J usage is TRBJ1-2; 8 bases line up with TRBD1. The V and J ends lost 4 bases and 6 bases, in that order; junction bases with no gene match: 10. This CDR3 comprises 15 residues. The germline V gene encodes CDR1 SNHLY and CDR2 FYNNEI. This CDR3 is CASSARTGLSNGYTF. The CDR3, as DNA: TGTGCCAGCAGTGCGAGGACAGGGCTTAGTAATGGCTACACCTTC.

This sequence joins TRBV9 and TRBJ2-7; 9 bases line up with TRBD1. J was trimmed by 6 bases and V by 3 bases; bases with no gene match: 10. The germline CDR1 and CDR2 sequences are SGDLS and YYNGEE. The CDR3 is 15 residues long. The CDR3 here is CASSAGQGTVGEQYF. The CDR3 region has the DNA TGTGCCAGCAGCGCCGGACAGGGGACGGTAGGCGAGCAGTACTTC. Drawing the rest from reference TRBV9 and TRBJ2-7, the complete variable domain is DSGVTQTPKHLITATGQRVTLRCSPRSGDLSVYWYQQSLDQGLQFLIQYYNGEERAKGNILERFSAQQFPDLHSELNLSSLELGDSALYFCASSAGQGTVGEQYFGPGTRLTVT.

The gene calls are TRBV30 and TRBJ2-5; 7 positions match TRBD1. Germline V gene data show CDR1 as GTSNPN and CDR2 as SVGIG (reference sequence). V shed 3 bases and J 5 bases; nucleotides not matched to a gene: 9. The CDR3 length is 14 residues. CDR3 DNA sequence: TGTGCCTGGAGCCCAGGGGGTAGTGGGGAGACCCAGTACTTC. It encodes CAWSPGGSGETQYF.

The chain has TRBV28 and TRBJ2-7, with 10 bases aligning to TRBD1. V lost 8 bases, J lost 3 bases, and 4 bases stayed unmatched. CDR1 and CDR2 (germline): MDHEN, SYDVKM. The CDR3 spans 13 residues. The CDR3 DNA follows: TGTGCCAGCGGGGGGACAGGGGTCTACGAGCAGTACTTC. Its translation is CASGGTGVYEQYF.

V and J are TRBV6-2 or TRBV6-3 and TRBJ1-1, with 7 bases fitting TRBD1. J was trimmed by 7 bases and V by 2 bases; bases with no gene match: 10. Germline V gene lookup returns CDR1 MNHEY and CDR2 SVGEGT. The CDR3 is made up of 15 amino acids. CDR3 in amino acids: CASSYPLTGRNEAFF. CDR3 in DNA: TGTGCCAGCAGTTACCCTCTGACAGGGAGGAATGAAGCTTTCTTT.

The V and J genes are TRBV6-4 and TRBJ1-5, with unresolved D. Germline V gene data show CDR1 as MRHNA and CDR2 as SNTAGT. With 3 bases removed from V and 1 base from J, the gap between germline ends came to 7 bases. The CDR3 has 14 residues. The CDR3 nucleotides are TGTGCCAGCAGTGAGTTCTTGAGCAATCAGCCCCAGCATTTT. It encodes CASSEFLSNQPQHF.

The chain links TRBV7-2 to TRBJ1-2, with 7 bases that match TRBD1. The CDR3 length is 15 residues. Looked up from germline, CDR1 is SGHTA and CDR2 is FQGNSA. Losses at the gene ends were 5 bases for V and 0 bases for J; bases not matched to a gene: 6. CDR3 loop: CASSGTARSNYGYTF. In DNA, the CDR3 is TGTGCCAGCAGCGGGACAGCCCGATCTAACTATGGCTACACCTTC. Full variable domain (missing parts from reference TRBV7-2 and TRBJ1-2): GAGVSQSPSNKVTEKGKDVELRCDPISGHTALYWYRQSLGQGLEFLIYFQGNSAPDKSGLPSDRFSAERTGGSVSTLTIQRTQQEDSAVYLCASSGTARSNYGYTFGSGTRLTVV.

The chain employs TRBV4-1 and TRBJ2-1, with 9 bases identical to TRBD2. The CDR3 sequence is 16 residues long. V lost 0 bases and J lost 9; bases outside the gene matches: 9. Germline V gene lookup returns CDR1 MGHRA and CDR2 YSYEKL. The chain's CDR3 is CASSQEVGTSLSEQFF. CDR3 nucleotide sequence: TGCGCCAGCAGCCAAGAGGTTGGGACTAGCTTAAGTGAGCAGTTCTTC.

This clone was found once. The chain combines TRBV19 with TRBJ2-7, with D perhaps matching TRBD2 (6 bases). CDR1 is LNHDA and CDR2 is SQIVND in the germline V gene (reference sequence). V lost 4 bases and J 3 bases, leaving 10 bases between the germline ends. The CDR3 is 13 residues long. CDR3 in amino acids: CASSKGRNYEQYF. CDR3 in DNA: TGTGCCAGTAGTAAAGGGAGGAACTACGAGCAGTACTTC. The whole variable domain, remainder taken from reference TRBV19 and TRBJ2-7, is DGGITQSPKYLFRKEGQNVTLSCEQNLNHDAMYWYRQDPGQGLRLIYYSQIVNDFQKGDIAEGYSVSREKKESFPLTVTSAQKNPTAFYLCASSKGRNYEQYFGPGTRLTVT.

The CDR3 loop is CASSAGGRSTDTQYF. For the CDR3, the DNA is TGTGCCAGCAGCGCGGGGGGACGAAGCACAGATACGCAGTATTTT. The chain recombines TRBV9 with TRBJ2-3; 7 bases match TRBD2. Germline assignment: CDR1 SGDLS and CDR2 YYNGEE. V shed 3 bases, J shed 0 bases, and the junction held 4 bases outside the gene matches. The CDR3 has 15 amino acids.

The chain is built from TRBV29-1 and TRBJ2-5; maybe TRBD2 (6 bases). Germline loops: CDR1 SQVTM, CDR2 ANQGSEA. V dropped 3 bases and J dropped 5 bases, with 13 bases sitting between them. This CDR3 has 13 residues. The CDR3: CSVDLTGGETQYF. The CDR3 nucleotides are TGCAGCGTTGACCTAACAGGAGGGGAGACCCAGTACTTC.